Following are 25 T cell receptor beta chains from one sample sequenced in a study of shared clonotypes between healthy human individuals. The protocol was immunoSEQ multiplex PCR, while the TCRdb copy is restricted to in-frame clones and leaves out a portion. The repertoire holds 1.5 million to 1.9 million clones, with approximately 98% as singletons. Specimen: naive CD4+ T cells sorted from blood. Stated subset: CD45RA+ positively selected. The source of these receptors is a man younger than 40 in good health.

The gene calls are TRBV11-2 and TRBJ2-1; D gene ambiguous. The CDR3 sequence is 16 residues long. V lost 5 bases and J 2 bases, leaving 16 bases between the germline ends. Germline assignment: CDR1 SGHAT and CDR2 FQNNGV. CDR3 sequence: CASSPRSDLPYNEQFF. Here the CDR3 DNA reads TGTGCCAGCAGCCCACGATCGGATCTACCCTACAATGAGCAGTTCTTC.

V is TRBV28 and J is TRBJ1-2; the D gene is possibly TRBD1 (6 bases). Germline lookup yields CDR1 MDHEN and CDR2 SYDVKM. V was clipped by 5 bases and J by 3 bases, with 16 bases between them. This CDR3 comprises 15 residues. Written as DNA, the CDR3 is TGTGCCAGCAGTGAGACCGCGGGACACGACTATGGCTACACCTTC. It specifies CASSETAGHDYGYTF.

V gene TRBV6-6 combines with J gene TRBJ1-5; D is unclear. CDR1 and CDR2 (germline): MNHNY, SVGAGI (reference sequence). The CDR3 covers 14 residues. Trimming took off 5 bases at V and 0 bases at J, with 8 bases between the two ends. The CDR3 sequence is CASSMGNSNQPQHF. The DNA of the CDR3 is TGTGCCAGCAGTATGGGGAATAGCAATCAGCCCCAGCATTTT.

This chain joins TRBV19 and TRBJ2-7; 8 bases map to TRBD1. The V gene end was trimmed by 3 bases and the J gene end by 4 bases; junction bases not matched to a gene: 8. The CDR3 has 15 residues. Germline values: CDR1 LNHDA, CDR2 SQIVND (reference sequence). The CDR3 DNA reads as TGTGCCAGTAGTATCGTGGCAGGGGGCTGGTACGAGCAGTACTTC. It is translated as CASSIVAGGWYEQYF.

This clone was observed a single time. This chain links TRBV5-4 with TRBJ2-2; D not resolved. Germline loops: CDR1 SGHNT, CDR2 YYREEE (reference sequence). The V end lost 4 bases, the J end lost 2 bases, and 9 bases lay between the germline ends. The length of the CDR3 is 14 residues. This chain's CDR3 is CASSRVSNTGELFF. CDR3 DNA sequence: TGTGCCAGCAGCCGGGTCTCCAACACCGGGGAGCTGTTTTTT.

The chain carries TRBV4-3 and TRBJ2-1; TRBD2 aligns across 14 bases. CDR3 length: 16 residues. V lost 6 bases to trimming and J lost 4 bases; unmatched junction nucleotides: 5. Germline lookup yields CDR1 LGHNA and CDR2 YSLEER. The CDR3 DNA is TGCGCCAGCAGACCGGGACTAGCGGGGGTTTACAATGAGCAGTTCTTC. Residues: CASRPGLAGVYNEQFF.

This CDR3 is CAVPEDTQYF. The CDR3 nucleotides are TGTGCCGTACCAGAGGATACGCAGTATTTT. This rearrangement joins TRBV27 to TRBJ2-3; D gene uncertain. Germline lookup yields CDR1 MNHEY and CDR2 SMNVEV (reference sequence). V lost 11 bases and J lost 6, with 9 bases in between. The CDR3 has 10 amino acids.

The rearrangement joins TRBV21-1 to TRBJ1-5; the table's D call, TRBD1, has no DNA check behind it. TRBV21-1 is shown as a pseudogene. The length of the CDR3 is 17 residues. CDR3 sequence (DNA): TGTGCCAGCAGTTTCGACAGGGGGGAAGGCGGCAATCAGCCCCAGCATTTT. Amino acids: CASSFDRGEGGNQPQHF.

J is TRBJ1-4 and V is TRBV5-1; 8 bases map to TRBD1. The junction had 9 bases not matched to a gene; V was cut back by 3 bases and J by 8 bases. The CDR3 sequence is 15 residues long. Germline loops: CDR1 SGHRS, CDR2 YFSETQ. DNA for the CDR3: TGCGCCAGCAGCTCAGCGGACAGGGAAGGCGAAAAACTGTTTTTT. It encodes CASSSADREGEKLFF.

Comments on this clone: The sample holds other DNA sequences that translate to the same CDR3. V gene TRBV5-1 combines with J gene TRBJ2-2; 10 bases are shared with TRBD1. CDR1 is SGHRS, CDR2 YFSETQ, per germline. The CDR3 runs 16 residues. The V segment lost 4 bases and the J segment 3 bases; nucleotides outside the gene matches: 6. CDR3 amino acids: CASSLRTGGDTGELFF. The CDR3 region has the DNA TGCGCCAGCAGCCTCCGGACAGGGGGGGACACCGGGGAGCTGTTTTTT.

The chain couples TRBV28 to TRBJ1-1; D is perhaps TRBD1 (5 bases). Germline V gene data show CDR1 as MDHEN and CDR2 as SYDVKM. Trimming took off 10 bases at V and 4 bases at J, with 16 bases between the two ends. The CDR3 totals 13 residues. CDR3 amino acids: CATAQTDVTEAFF. In DNA form, the CDR3 reads TGTGCCACTGCCCAGACAGATGTCACTGAAGCTTTCTTT. Full variable domain (outside the CDR3, taken from reference TRBV28 and TRBJ1-1): DVKVTQSSRYLVKRTGEKVFLECVQDMDHENMFWYRQDPGLGLRLIYFSYDVKMKEKGDIPEGYSVSREKKERFSLILESASTNQTSMYLCATAQTDVTEAFFGQGTRLTVV.

The J gene is TRBJ2-7, the V gene TRBV18, with 13 nucleotides matching TRBD2. CDR3 length: 15 amino acids. CDR1 and CDR2 from the germline V gene are KGHSH and LQKENI. The trim removed 5 bases at V and 6 bases at J, leaving 7 bases unmatched. The CDR3 DNA follows: TGTGCCAGCTCATCTTCGACTAGCGGGAGGATCGAGCAGTACTTC. This translates into CASSSSTSGRIEQYF.

This clone was observed a single time. The rearrangement uses TRBV10-3 and TRBJ2-1; TRBD2 aligns across 7 bases. Germline-derived CDR1 and CDR2 are ENHRY and SYGVKD. This CDR3 has 14 residues. The ends lost 6 bases at V and 1 base at J; junction bases unmatched: 3. CDR3 sequence reads: CAISSGRSYNEQFF. The DNA for the CDR3 is TGTGCCATCAGCTCCGGGAGGTCCTACAATGAGCAGTTCTTC.

The count of this clone is one. The CDR3 protein is CASSLVLAGGIRSYEQYF. DNA of the CDR3: TGTGCCAGCAGCTTAGTTCTAGCGGGAGGTATTCGCTCCTACGAGCAGTACTTC. J is TRBJ2-7 and V is TRBV7-9; TRBD2 agrees at 11 bases. This CDR3 comprises 18 residues. The trim removed 1 base at V and 0 bases at J, leaving 8 bases unmatched. The germline V gene has CDR1 SEHNR and CDR2 FQNEAQ (reference sequence). The full variable domain, in which reference TRBV7-9 and TRBJ2-7 provide the parts outside the CDR3, is DTGVSQNPRHKITKRGQNVTFRCDPISEHNRLYWYRQTLGQGPEFLTYFQNEAQLEKSRLLSDRFSAERPKGSFSTLEIQRTEQGDSAMYLCASSLVLAGGIRSYEQYFGPGTRLTVT.

The rearrangement links TRBV11-2 to TRBJ2-1; D gene uncertain. Germline values: CDR1 SGHAT, CDR2 FQNNGV. The CDR3 length is 13 residues. V lost 1 base, J lost 12 bases, and 13 bases lay in between. The CDR3 region is CASSLARDRWQFF. The CDR3 bases are TGTGCCAGCAGCTTAGCCCGAGATAGGTGGCAGTTCTTC.

The gene calls are TRBV18 and TRBJ2-7, with 7 bases that match TRBD1. The germline V gene encodes CDR1 KGHSH and CDR2 LQKENI. The junction had 7 bases not matched to a gene; V was cut back by 2 bases and J by 9 bases. The CDR3 is made up of 13 amino acids. The CDR3 here is CASSPRDSLPQYF. In DNA, the CDR3 is TGTGCCAGCTCACCAAGGGACAGCTTACCGCAGTACTTC. Together with reference TRBV18 and TRBJ2-7, the CDR3 gives the full variable domain: NAGVMQNPRHLVRRRGQEARLRCSPMKGHSHVYWYRQLPEEGLKFMVYLQKENIIDESGMPKERFSAEFPKEGPSILRIQQVVRGDSAAYFCASSPRDSLPQYFGPGTRLTVT.

The rearrangement links TRBV18 to TRBJ2-1, with 12 bases fitting TRBD2. Germline CDR1 KGHSH, CDR2 LQKENI. V gave up 4 bases and J gave up 8 bases; unmatched junction bases: 9. The CDR3 is made up of 16 amino acids. The CDR3 region is CASSRRLAGVIDEQFF. In nucleotides, the CDR3 is TGTGCCAGCTCACGCCGACTAGCGGGAGTTATCGATGAGCAGTTCTTC.

The chain uses TRBV9 and TRBJ2-2; D not resolved. Per germline, CDR1 SGDLS and CDR2 YYNGEE. Trimming took 3 bases from V and 6 from J, leaving 12 bases between them. This CDR3 is 14 amino acids long. DNA of the CDR3: TGTGCCAGCAGCGCCAACTTTGAATCCGGGGAGCTGTTTTTT. This codes for CASSANFESGELFF.

This clone has a single count. J is TRBJ2-1 and V is TRBV5-1, with TRBD2 matching 7 bases. The CDR3 contains 16 residues. Germline CDR1 reads SGHRS; CDR2 reads YFSETQ. The V segment lost 5 bases and the J segment 2 bases; nucleotides outside the gene matches: 10. Written as DNA, the CDR3 is TGCGCCAGCAGATTAGCGGGTATCCGGGCCTACAATGAGCAGTTCTTC. Translation: CASRLAGIRAYNEQFF.

The V and J genes are TRBV29-1 and TRBJ1-2; D is unclear. V lost 5 bases to trimming and J lost 0 bases, with 4 bases between them. Germline CDR1 SQVTM, CDR2 ANQGSEA. The CDR3 is 11 residues long. The chain's CDR3 is CSVNSNYGYTF. The CDR3 nucleotides read TGCAGCGTTAACTCTAACTATGGCTACACCTTC.

The chain has TRBV28 and TRBJ2-7, with D uncertain. The V and J ends lost 3 bases and 7 bases respectively, with 10 bases between them. Germline CDR1 reads MDHEN; CDR2 reads SYDVKM. The CDR3 has 12 residues. The CDR3 loop is CASSFGGWEQYF. The CDR3 DNA reads TGTGCCAGCAGTTTCGGCGGATGGGAGCAGTACTTC.

The chain couples TRBV28 to TRBJ1-4, with 7 bases fitting TRBD1. The germline V gene encodes CDR1 MDHEN and CDR2 SYDVKM. Trimming cost V 10 bases and J 3 bases; bases outside gene matches: 5. This CDR3 is built from 13 residues. The CDR3 coding sequence is TGTGCCAACCAACAGGGGTCTAATGAAAAACTGTTTTTT. This sequence encodes CANQQGSNEKLFF.

The rearrangement joins TRBV4-3 to TRBJ2-3; D perhaps matches TRBD2 (6 bases). This CDR3 is 16 amino acids long. Germline V gene data show CDR1 as LGHNA and CDR2 as YSLEER. The V and J ends lost 0 bases and 2 bases respectively, with 12 bases between them. The CDR3 is CASSQESVGLTDTQYF. CDR3 DNA: TGCGCCAGCAGCCAAGAGTCAGTGGGACTCACAGATACGCAGTATTTT.

The chain recombines TRBV13 with TRBJ2-3; D gene unclear. Trimming left V 1 base short and J 5 bases short, with 7 bases between. Germline CDR1 PRHDT, CDR2 FYEKMQ (reference sequence). The CDR3 has 13 amino acids. The CDR3 protein is CASSLESRDTQYF. CDR3 nucleotide sequence: TGTGCCAGCAGCTTAGAGTCGAGAGATACGCAGTATTTT.

V is TRBV7-9 and J is TRBJ2-3; D remains unclear. The length of the CDR3 is 13 residues. Trimming stripped 10 bases from V and 4 bases from J, with 15 bases between. Germline V CDR1 and CDR2: SEHNR, FQNEAQ (reference sequence). Here the CDR3 reads CATTFQVPDTQYF. As DNA, the CDR3 is TGTGCCACCACATTCCAAGTCCCAGATACGCAGTATTTT. Complete variable domain (other parts from reference TRBV7-9 and TRBJ2-3): DTGVSQNPRHKITKRGQNVTFRCDPISEHNRLYWYRQTLGQGPEFLTYFQNEAQLEKSRLLSDRFSAERPKGSFSTLEIQRTEQGDSAMYLCATTFQVPDTQYFGPGTRLTVL.